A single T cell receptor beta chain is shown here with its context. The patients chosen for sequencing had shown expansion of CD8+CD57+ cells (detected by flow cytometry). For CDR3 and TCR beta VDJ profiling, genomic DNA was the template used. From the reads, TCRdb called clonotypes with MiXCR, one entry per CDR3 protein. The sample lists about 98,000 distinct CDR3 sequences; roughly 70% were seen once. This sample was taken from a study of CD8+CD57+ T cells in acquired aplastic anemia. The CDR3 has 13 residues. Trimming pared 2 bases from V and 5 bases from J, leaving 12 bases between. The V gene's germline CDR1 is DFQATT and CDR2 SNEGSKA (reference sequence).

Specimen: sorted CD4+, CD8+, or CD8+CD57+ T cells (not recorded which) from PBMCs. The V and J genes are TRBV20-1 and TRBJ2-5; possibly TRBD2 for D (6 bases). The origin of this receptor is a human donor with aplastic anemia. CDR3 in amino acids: CSARKVEGETQYF. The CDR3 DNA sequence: TGCAGTGCTAGAAAAGTGGAGGGGGAGACCCAGTACTTC.